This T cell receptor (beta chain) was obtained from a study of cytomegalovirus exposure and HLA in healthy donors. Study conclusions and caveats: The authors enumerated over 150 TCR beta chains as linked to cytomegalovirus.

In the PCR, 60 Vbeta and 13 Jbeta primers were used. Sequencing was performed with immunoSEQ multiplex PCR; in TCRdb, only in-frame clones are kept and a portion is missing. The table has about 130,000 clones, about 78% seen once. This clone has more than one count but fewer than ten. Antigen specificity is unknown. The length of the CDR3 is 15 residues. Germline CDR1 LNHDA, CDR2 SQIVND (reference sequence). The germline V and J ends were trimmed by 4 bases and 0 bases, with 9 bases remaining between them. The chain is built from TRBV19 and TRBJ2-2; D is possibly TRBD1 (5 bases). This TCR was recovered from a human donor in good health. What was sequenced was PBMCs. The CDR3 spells CASSTGKANTGELFF. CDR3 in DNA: TGTGCCAGTAGTACAGGGAAAGCGAACACCGGGGAGCTGTTTTTT.